Shown below are 29 T cell receptor beta chains from a single sample sequenced in a study of T cell repertoires in ileal Crohn's disease. This table comes from immunoSEQ multiplex PCR, and its TCRdb copy is limited to in-frame clones, with some not included. Of 13,000 or so clones listed, 80% to 90% are singletons. Regarding time point: neoterminal ileum biopsy at postoperative endoscopy, about 6 months after surgery. The sample comprised ileal tissue. These receptor sequences come from an adult with Crohn's disease.

J is TRBJ2-3 and V is TRBV30; 10 positions agree with TRBD2. Germline lookup yields CDR1 GTSNPN and CDR2 SVGIG (reference sequence). The CDR3 has 14 residues. J gave up 3 bases and V 1 base, and 1 base lay outside the gene matches. The CDR3 nucleotides read TGTGCCTGGAGTGAGGGACTAGCGACAGATACGCAGTATTTT. Translating it yields CAWSEGLATDTQYF.

The chain couples TRBV5-6 to TRBJ2-5; TRBD2 aligns across 12 bases. This CDR3 region has 14 residues. With 4 bases clipped from V and 7 bases from J, the junction kept 5 bases outside the gene matches. The germline CDR1 and CDR2 sequences are SGHDT and YYEEEE. The CDR3 is CASSPSGLAGTQYF. CDR3 bases: TGTGCCAGCAGCCCATCGGGACTAGCGGGGACCCAGTACTTC.

CDR3: CAIRNGLAGGTDTQYF. As DNA, the CDR3 is TGTGCCATCAGAAACGGACTAGCGGGAGGGACAGATACGCAGTATTTT. V is TRBV10-3 and J is TRBJ2-3, with 15 bases fitting TRBD2. This CDR3 has 16 amino acids. The ends lost 6 bases at V and 3 bases at J; junction bases unmatched: 4. CDR1 is ENHRY and CDR2 is SYGVKD in the germline V gene.

The chain couples TRBV5-4 to TRBJ1-2; 9 bases are a match to TRBD1. The CDR3 is made up of 13 amino acids. Germline values: CDR1 SGHNT, CDR2 YYREEE (reference sequence). V lost 4 bases to trimming and J lost 10 bases; unmatched junction nucleotides: 8. In DNA, the CDR3 is TGTGCCAGCAGCGCGGACAGGGGAGAGGTCTACACCTTC. It codes for CASSADRGEVYTF.

The rearrangement uses TRBV7-9 and TRBJ1-2, with TRBD1 identical over 8 bases. There are 15 residues in the CDR3. CDR1 SEHNR and CDR2 FQNEAQ come from the germline V gene (reference sequence). J lost 0 bases, V lost 5 bases, and 5 bases had no gene match. CDR3 sequence reads: CASSRGQGANYGYTF. The CDR3, as DNA: TGTGCCAGCAGCCGAGGACAGGGAGCTAACTATGGCTACACCTTC.

This clone has only one observation. The V call is TRBV6-1, the J call TRBJ2-7, with TRBD2 identical over 9 bases. J lost 3 bases, V lost 8 bases, and 11 bases had no gene match. There are 15 residues in the CDR3. Germline V gives CDR1 MNHNS, CDR2 SASEGT. The CDR3 reads CASAKGRLADYEQYF. Written as DNA, the CDR3 is TGTGCCAGCGCCAAAGGGAGACTAGCGGACTACGAGCAGTACTTC.

The chain joins TRBV29-1 to TRBJ2-6, with TRBD1 identical over 8 bases. Germline V gene data show CDR1 as SQVTM and CDR2 as ANQGSEA. With V trimmed by 6 bases and J by 1 base, 5 bases remained unmatched. The CDR3 spans 15 residues. CDR3 loop: CSVAGQGSGANVLTF. CDR3 nucleotide sequence: TGCAGCGTCGCAGGACAGGGATCTGGGGCCAACGTCCTGACTTTC.

V usage is TRBV5-1 and J usage is TRBJ2-2; the match to TRBD1 covers 12 bases. This CDR3 has 17 amino acids. CDR1 and CDR2 (germline): SGHRS, YFSETQ. The V and J ends lost 0 bases and 4 bases, in that order; junction bases with no gene match: 4. The CDR3 DNA reads as TGCGCCAGCAGCTTGGCGGGGACAGGGGGCTTCACCGGGGAGCTGTTTTTT. As protein: CASSLAGTGGFTGELFF.

V usage is TRBV11-2 and J usage is TRBJ2-5; tentative D call: TRBD2 (7 bases). CDR1 is SGHAT, CDR2 FQNNGV, per germline. V lost 5 bases and J 9 bases, leaving 13 bases between the germline ends. CDR3 length: 12 residues. Written as DNA, the CDR3 is TGTGCCAGCAGCCCGTGGGGGGGGCCCCAGTACTTC. This sequence encodes CASSPWGGPQYF.

The V gene is TRBV30, the J gene TRBJ1-2; D gene uncertain. The CDR3 is 12 residues long. In germline, CDR1 is GTSNPN, CDR2 SVGIG (reference sequence). Here the CDR3 reads CATPTGLYGYTF. CDR3 sequence (DNA): TGTGCAACCCCCACTGGGCTCTATGGCTACACCTTC.

The chain joins TRBV7-2 to TRBJ1-4, with 8 positions matching TRBD1. CDR1 is SGHTA, CDR2 FQGNSA, per germline. This CDR3 has 15 residues. Trimming cost V 5 bases and J 5 bases; bases outside gene matches: 7. The CDR3 region is CASSPRDRRNEKLFF. Here the CDR3 DNA reads TGTGCCAGCAGCCCTCGGGACAGGAGGAATGAAAAACTGTTTTTT.

In its sample, this clone was seen once. The chain employs TRBV5-3 and TRBJ1-5, with D perhaps matching TRBD1 (5 bases). TRBV5-3 is an ORF, and what it does is uncertain. CDR3 length: 16 amino acids. V was pared by 0 bases and J by 3 bases, with 13 bases between. CDR3 bases: TGTGCCAGAAGCTTGGCGACAGCTTCTATCAATCAGCCCCAGCATTTT. Amino acids: CARSLATASINQPQHF.

This clone was picked up one time. V usage is TRBV15 and J usage is TRBJ2-7; TRBD2 might be the D (5 bases). The CDR3 has 14 residues. Trimming pared 0 bases from V and 2 bases from J, leaving 8 bases between. Germline V CDR1 and CDR2: LNHNV, YYDKDF (reference sequence). DNA of the CDR3: TGTGCCACCAGCAGAGATCTCGGGGCCTACGAGCAGTACTTC. It is translated as CATSRDLGAYEQYF.

J is TRBJ2-3 and V is TRBV19; D call uncertain. Germline CDR1 LNHDA, CDR2 SQIVND (reference sequence). The CDR3 consists of 14 residues. Deletions cut 7 bases from V and 2 bases from J, with 13 bases between. CDR3 sequence reads: CASNSRGSTDTQYF. The CDR3 DNA sequence: TGTGCCAGTAATTCAAGAGGATCCACAGATACGCAGTATTTT.

The chain couples TRBV6-4 to TRBJ2-6; D ambiguous. Germline V gene data show CDR1 as MRHNA and CDR2 as SNTAGT. Trimming removed 0 bases at V and 0 bases at J, with 6 bases between. The CDR3 is 16 residues long. The DNA for the CDR3 is TGTGCCAGCAGTGACTCATCTAACTCTGGGGCCAACGTCCTGACTTTC. Amino acids: CASSDSSNSGANVLTF.

The V call is TRBV29-1, the J call TRBJ1-1; 8 bases map to TRBD1. Unmatched junction bases numbered 3, after V lost 4 bases and J lost 2 bases. The CDR3 covers 13 residues. The germline V gene encodes CDR1 SQVTM and CDR2 ANQGSEA. The chain's CDR3 is CSVAQGGNTEAFF. The DNA for the CDR3 is TGCAGCGTTGCACAGGGGGGAAACACTGAAGCTTTCTTT.

This rearrangement joins TRBV6-1 to TRBJ1-5; 8 bases match TRBD1. Per germline, CDR1 MNHNS and CDR2 SASEGT. This CDR3 region has 15 residues. Germline trimming cut 4 bases from V and 5 bases from J; bases unmatched to any gene: 7. The CDR3 is CASSGGAGGHQPQHF. The DNA of the CDR3 is TGTGCCAGCAGTGGGGGCGCAGGGGGCCATCAGCCCCAGCATTTT.

The V call is TRBV5-4, the J call TRBJ1-2, with a tentative D call TRBD1 (6 bases). This CDR3 has 15 amino acids. Germline CDR1 and CDR2: SGHNT and YYREEE (reference sequence). V was trimmed by 0 bases and J by 5 bases, leaving 14 bases between them. This chain's CDR3 is CASSLARGSVYGYTF. DNA of the CDR3: TGTGCCAGCAGCTTGGCCAGGGGAAGTGTTTATGGCTACACCTTC.

The chain joins TRBV5-6 to TRBJ1-1, with TRBD1 matching 9 bases. The CDR3 has 16 residues. J was trimmed by 3 bases and V by 4 bases; bases with no gene match: 10. The germline CDR1 and CDR2 sequences are SGHDT and YYEEEE. Here the CDR3 reads CASSRRTGVSYTEAFF. The CDR3 nucleotides are TGTGCCAGCAGCAGAAGGACAGGGGTTTCCTACACTGAAGCTTTCTTT.

The chain carries TRBV7-6 and TRBJ1-1, with D tentatively TRBD1 (6 bases). V was trimmed by 5 bases and J by 1 base, leaving 20 bases between them. Germline V gene lookup returns CDR1 SGHVS and CDR2 FNYEAQ. CDR3 length: 17 residues. The CDR3 here is CASSHRGGAGRNTEAFF. The DNA of the CDR3 is TGTGCCAGCAGCCATAGGGGGGGCGCGGGTAGGAACACTGAAGCTTTCTTT.

This chain connects TRBV2 to TRBJ2-5; TRBD2 aligns across 8 bases. J was trimmed by 4 bases and V by 7 bases; bases with no gene match: 8. The CDR3 contains 14 residues. Per the germline V gene, CDR1 is SNHLY and CDR2 is FYNNEI. The CDR3 reads CASIDTGGGETQYF. The CDR3 region has the DNA TGTGCCAGCATTGATACGGGAGGGGGAGAGACCCAGTACTTC.

The V call is TRBV10-3, the J call TRBJ2-3; 10 nucleotides match TRBD2. Per germline, CDR1 ENHRY and CDR2 SYGVKD. This CDR3 is 16 amino acids long. Losses at the gene ends were 2 bases for V and 1 base for J; bases not matched to a gene: 3. The CDR3 DNA reads TGTGCCATCAGTGAGCCTAGCGGGAGTGGCACAGATACGCAGTATTTT. Residues: CAISEPSGSGTDTQYF.

In its sample, this clone was seen once. V and J are TRBV28 and TRBJ1-5; no reliable D call. The germline V gene encodes CDR1 MDHEN and CDR2 SYDVKM. V dropped 1 base and J dropped 0 bases, with 7 bases sitting between them. This CDR3 has 15 amino acids. Here the CDR3 reads CASSLYRYSNQPQHF. CDR3 in DNA: TGTGCCAGCAGTTTATACAGATATAGCAATCAGCCCCAGCATTTT.

This clone came up once. This sequence joins TRBV28 and TRBJ2-1, with D hard to call. The V end was cut by 2 bases, the J end by 6 bases, with 11 bases between. The CDR3 loop spans 14 amino acids. The germline V gene encodes CDR1 MDHEN and CDR2 SYDVKM. The CDR3 sequence: CASSLLPLGNEQFF. The CDR3 DNA reads as TGTGCCAGCAGTTTACTCCCACTCGGCAATGAGCAGTTCTTC.

This clone turned up a few times. V and J are TRBV7-8 and TRBJ1-6; 7 bases line up with TRBD1. V lost 5 bases, J lost 7 bases, and 8 bases stayed unmatched. Germline assignment: CDR1 SGHVS and CDR2 FQNEAQ. The CDR3 runs to 15 residues. CDR3 sequence (DNA): TGTGCCAGCAGCGACTCCGGGACAGTCAATTCACCCCTCCACTTT. As protein: CASSDSGTVNSPLHF.

This clone was seen only once. This rearrangement joins TRBV4-2 to TRBJ1-5; TRBD1 is a possible D gene (6 bases). Trimming shortened V by 6 bases and J by 4 bases, and 13 bases separated the two germline ends. The germline gives CDR1 LGHNA, CDR2 YNFKEQ. The CDR3 length is 14 residues. The CDR3 here is CASRPVQGNQPQHF. The CDR3 nucleotides are TGTGCCAGCAGGCCCGTCCAGGGGAATCAGCCCCAGCATTTT.

This chain connects TRBV7-9 to TRBJ1-4; TRBD1 is a possible D gene (5 bases). CDR1 and CDR2 (germline): SEHNR, FQNEAQ (reference sequence). CDR3 size: 15 residues. Trimming removed 6 bases at V and 5 bases at J, with 16 bases between. The CDR3: CASRLEGTGNEKLFF. CDR3 bases: TGTGCCAGCAGACTAGAAGGGACTGGAAATGAAAAACTGTTTTTT.

The chain uses TRBV5-6 and TRBJ1-2, with a possible D match to TRBD1 (5 bases). The CDR3 is made up of 15 amino acids. V gave up 4 bases and J gave up 1 base, with 14 bases separating them. Germline loops: CDR1 SGHDT, CDR2 YYEEEE. CDR3 residues: CASSPGTGDNYGYTF. The CDR3 nucleotides read TGTGCCAGCAGCCCGGGGACGGGGGATAACTATGGCTACACCTTC.

V gene TRBV28 combines with J gene TRBJ1-5; D is perhaps TRBD1 (5 bases). The CDR3 loop spans 15 amino acids. Germline V gene lookup returns CDR1 MDHEN and CDR2 SYDVKM. The CDR3 sequence is CTTTRTLDSNQPQHF. The CDR3 DNA reads as TGTACCACCACCCGGACACTCGATAGCAATCAGCCCCAGCATTTT.